The clone carrying this T cell receptor (beta chain) was observed at least ten times. Its antigen remains unidentified. This entry belongs to a study of T cell repertoires in cytomegalovirus infection. Study background: From public TCR beta signatures came an indication of both CMV infection and matching HLA type.

TCRdb recomputed calls from the reads with MiXCR, one row per CDR3 protein. Here the sample spans about 180,000 distinct CDR3 sequences, approximately 15% being singletons. V was clipped by 2 bases and J by 0 bases; unmatched bases: 4. CDR1 and CDR2 (germline): SEHNR, FQNEAQ (reference sequence). CDR3 length: 15 amino acids. Study-level points and caveats: Cumulated frequencies of public TCR beta families served to identify carriers of CMV plus the relevant HLA. HLA-C-restricted TCR beta clonotypes specific for CMV led the ex vivo response.

This TCR came from a human donor in good health (CMV status not recorded). Some clones in this sample may be carry-over from other donors' samples. Material: PBMCs. The rearrangement joins TRBV7-9 to TRBJ2-7; 7 nucleotides align to TRBD2. The chain's CDR3 is CASSLISGTSYEQYF. The CDR3, as DNA: TGTGCCAGCAGCTTAATCAGCGGGACCTCCTACGAGCAGTACTTC.